Each of the 28 T cell receptor beta chains below was sequenced from the same sample in a study of blood T cell repertoires in COVID-19. Repertoires were generated with immunoSEQ multiplex PCR, while TCRdb's copy carries only in-frame clones and drops some. The sample consists of 100,000 to 150,000 clones, about 80% of them appearing once. Sequencing input: peripheral blood. The receptors derive from a man aged 55-75 years with active or convalescent COVID-19.

Here the CDR3 reads CASSQGGGNQPQHF. The CDR3 region has the DNA TGTGCCAGCAGCCAGGGAGGGGGCAATCAGCCCCAGCATTTT. The J gene is TRBJ1-5, the V gene TRBV14; D is possibly TRBD1 (5 bases). The CDR3 totals 14 residues. Trimming left V 3 bases short and J 2 bases short, with 8 bases between. The germline V gene encodes CDR1 SGHDN and CDR2 FVKESK.

The chain links TRBV11-3 to TRBJ2-7; tentative D call: TRBD2 (7 bases). The CDR3 consists of 15 residues. With 5 bases removed from V and 6 bases from J, the gap between germline ends came to 20 bases. Germline lookup yields CDR1 SGHNT and CDR2 YENEEA. The CDR3 sequence: CASSLGGASSSEQYF. The CDR3 bases are TGTGCCAGCAGCCTGGGGGGGGCGTCATCGAGCGAGCAGTACTTC. Full variable domain (missing parts from reference TRBV11-3 and TRBJ2-7): EAGVVQSPRYKIIEKKQPVAFWCNPISGHNTLYWYLQNLGQGPELLIRYENEEAVDDSQLPKDRFSAERLKGVDSTLKIQPAELGDSAVYLCASSLGGASSSEQYFGPGTRLTVT.

The J gene is TRBJ1-6, the V gene TRBV6-5; 8 nucleotides line up with TRBD1. The CDR3 spans 15 residues. V was pared by 5 bases and J by 6 bases, with 6 bases of the junction left unmatched. Looked up from germline, CDR1 is MNHEY and CDR2 is SVGAGI. This chain's CDR3 is CASSPRDRSNSPLHF. The CDR3 DNA reads as TGTGCCAGCAGTCCGAGGGACAGGAGTAATTCACCCCTCCACTTT.

The J gene is TRBJ1-1, the V gene TRBV28; TRBD1 agrees at 8 bases. The CDR3 totals 14 residues. Germline loops: CDR1 MDHEN, CDR2 SYDVKM. V was pared by 5 bases and J by 3 bases, with 5 bases of the junction left unmatched. The CDR3 spells CASSMQGAYTEAFF. DNA for the CDR3: TGTGCCAGCAGTATGCAGGGGGCGTACACTGAAGCTTTCTTT.

J is TRBJ1-2 and V is TRBV3-1 (or the pseudogene TRBV3-2); no definite D call. V dropped 2 bases and J dropped 7 bases, with 5 bases sitting between them. The CDR3 consists of 11 residues. Germline CDR1 LGHDT, CDR2 YNNKEL (reference sequence). The CDR3 DNA reads TGTGCCAGCAGCCAAAACGGTGGCTACACCTTC. It yields the protein CASSQNGGYTF.

This chain uses TRBV6-5 with TRBJ1-3, with D possibly being TRBD1 (5 bases). This CDR3 is 15 amino acids long. V gave up 0 bases and J gave up 0 bases, with 6 bases separating them. Germline-derived CDR1 and CDR2 are MNHEY and SVGAGI. CDR3: CASSYSTVSGNTIYF. The CDR3 DNA is TGTGCCAGCAGTTACTCGACAGTCTCTGGAAACACCATATATTTT.

This rearrangement joins TRBV9 to TRBJ1-4, with TRBD1 matching over 8 bases. Germline V lookup: CDR1 SGDLS, CDR2 YYNGEE. The CDR3 is 15 residues long. The V and J ends lost 3 bases and 4 bases, in that order; junction bases with no gene match: 5. The CDR3 is CASSAGTGVNEKLFF. CDR3 coding DNA: TGTGCCAGCAGCGCCGGGACAGGAGTTAATGAAAAACTGTTTTTT.

The rearrangement links TRBV2 to TRBJ1-1; no definite D call. The V end lost 4 bases, the J end lost 5 bases, and 11 bases lay between the germline ends. CDR1 SNHLY and CDR2 FYNNEI come from the germline V gene. The CDR3 loop spans 13 amino acids. This CDR3 is CASSAMGGTEAFF. CDR3 DNA: TGTGCCAGCAGTGCGATGGGAGGGACTGAAGCTTTCTTT.

This chain links TRBV7-2 with TRBJ1-1; the D gene is possibly TRBD1 (5 bases). The V gene lost 5 bases and the J gene lost 6 bases, with 16 bases spanning the gap. The CDR3 totals 14 residues. Germline V gene sequence: CDR1 SGHTA, CDR2 FQGNSA. CDR3 amino acids: CASSLAGWGAEAFF. Written as DNA, the CDR3 is TGTGCCAGCAGCCTCGCTGGGTGGGGCGCTGAAGCTTTCTTT.

At least ten counts were recorded for this clone. The rearrangement links TRBV5-4 to TRBJ1-1; 10 positions match TRBD1. CDR1 SGHNT and CDR2 YYREEE come from the germline V gene (reference sequence). CDR3 size: 16 residues. The J segment lost 1 base and the V segment lost 1 base, leaving 4 bases of the junction unmatched. The CDR3 region is CASSLRDRGANTEAFF. CDR3 DNA: TGTGCCAGCAGCTTGCGGGACAGGGGAGCGAACACTGAAGCTTTCTTT.

This chain joins TRBV28 and TRBJ2-2; tentative D call: TRBD2 (6 bases). The V end was cut by 5 bases, the J end by 6 bases, with 13 bases between. The CDR3 spans 14 residues. Germline assignment: CDR1 MDHEN and CDR2 SYDVKM. The CDR3: CASSTGLNPGELFF. The CDR3 nucleotides read TGTGCCAGCAGTACCGGACTAAACCCCGGGGAGCTGTTTTTT.

Remarks on this clone: The same CDR3 is also encoded by other DNA sequences in this sample. This rearrangement joins TRBV25-1 to TRBJ1-3; no clear D gene. CDR3 length equals 14 residues. Germline assignment: CDR1 MGHDK and CDR2 SYGVNS. Between the trimmed V and J ends, which lost 3 bases and 0 bases, there was a span of 6 bases. This chain's CDR3 is CASSEAGSGNTIYF. The CDR3 nucleotides are TGTGCCAGCAGTGAGGCGGGCTCTGGAAACACCATATATTTT.

V and J are TRBV15 and TRBJ2-2; 12 bases align to TRBD2. Germline CDR1 is LNHNV and CDR2 is YYDKDF (reference sequence). This CDR3 spans 17 amino acids. Losses at the gene ends were 3 bases for V and 3 bases for J; bases not matched to a gene: 5. This chain's CDR3 is CATSSRLAGEDTGELFF. CDR3 sequence (DNA): TGTGCCACCAGCAGCCGACTAGCGGGAGAAGACACCGGGGAGCTGTTTTTT.

This chain links TRBV6-4 with TRBJ2-1, with D maybe TRBD2 (6 bases). Deletions cut 5 bases from V and 4 bases from J, with 15 bases between. Looked up from germline, CDR1 is MRHNA and CDR2 is SNTAGT. The CDR3 runs to 15 residues. In DNA, the CDR3 is TGTGCCAGCAGTCCCATGGGGCGGGGATACAATGAGCAGTTCTTC. This gives the protein CASSPMGRGYNEQFF.

The CDR3: CASSPDGGDGGEAFF. DNA for the CDR3: TGTGCCAGCAGCCCCGATGGAGGGGACGGGGGAGAAGCTTTCTTT. The gene calls are TRBV5-6 and TRBJ1-1; weak D call: TRBD1 (5 bases). The CDR3 consists of 15 residues. V lost 4 bases and J lost 8, with 21 bases in between. Germline lookup yields CDR1 SGHDT and CDR2 YYEEEE.

This chain joins TRBV7-6 and TRBJ2-3; 11 bases agree with TRBD2. This CDR3 has 17 amino acids. Germline V gene data show CDR1 as SGHVS and CDR2 as FNYEAQ. Trimming at V came to 5 bases and at J to 3 bases, leaving 10 bases not matched to a gene. The CDR3 loop is CASSPGTSGHGTDTQYF. In DNA, the CDR3 is TGTGCCAGCAGCCCTGGGACTAGCGGACATGGGACAGATACGCAGTATTTT.

V is TRBV4-1 and J is TRBJ1-2; the D gene is possibly TRBD1 (5 bases). Germline V gene sequence: CDR1 MGHRA, CDR2 YSYEKL. V lost 3 bases, J lost 5 bases, and 19 bases lay in between. The CDR3 contains 16 residues. This CDR3 is CASSQAMGQRSYGYTF. The CDR3 DNA follows: TGCGCCAGCAGCCAGGCTATGGGGCAACGGAGTTATGGCTACACCTTC.

The chain couples TRBV5-1 to TRBJ1-1; tentatively, D is TRBD1 (6 bases). This CDR3 spans 14 amino acids. Trimming took off 1 base at V and 3 bases at J, with 10 bases between the two ends. The V gene's germline CDR1 is SGHRS and CDR2 YFSETQ. CDR3 residues: CASSLLQGDTEAFF. The CDR3, as DNA: TGCGCCAGCAGCTTGCTACAGGGTGACACTGAAGCTTTCTTT.

The CDR3, as DNA: TGTGCCATCAGTGACCCACAGGGGGCTGATGGCCAAGAGACCCAGTACTTC. Translated, it gives CAISDPQGADGQETQYF. The rearrangement joins TRBV10-3 to TRBJ2-5, with 9 positions matching TRBD1. Trimming removed 3 bases from V and 1 base from J; junction bases left unmatched: 9. Germline CDR1 ENHRY, CDR2 SYGVKD. The CDR3 covers 17 residues.

The J gene is TRBJ2-7, the V gene TRBV19; 7 positions agree with TRBD2. This CDR3 is 16 amino acids long. The V and J ends lost 10 bases and 3 bases, in that order; junction bases with no gene match: 18. Germline V CDR1 and CDR2: LNHDA, SQIVND (reference sequence). CDR3 bases: TGTGCCACCTCATTTTCTATAGCGGGCAGAAACTACGAGCAGTACTTC. It encodes CATSFSIAGRNYEQYF. The whole variable domain, remainder taken from reference TRBV19 and TRBJ2-7, is DGGITQSPKYLFRKEGQNVTLSCEQNLNHDAMYWYRQDPGQGLRLIYYSQIVNDFQKGDIAEGYSVSREKKESFPLTVTSAQKNPTAFYLCATSFSIAGRNYEQYFGPGTRLTVT.

The sample holds a few counts of this clone. J is TRBJ1-1 and V is TRBV7-9, with 9 positions matching TRBD1. From germline, CDR1 is SEHNR and CDR2 FQNEAQ (reference sequence). This CDR3 comprises 15 residues. Trimming removed 2 bases from V and 5 bases from J; junction bases left unmatched: 6. The CDR3: CASSLRRQGGTEAFF. The CDR3, as DNA: TGTGCCAGCAGCTTAAGACGACAGGGGGGGACTGAAGCTTTCTTT.

The rearrangement uses TRBV7-2 and TRBJ2-1; no firm D call. Trimming left V 5 bases short and J 7 bases short, with 12 bases between. The CDR3 length is 13 residues. Germline CDR1 SGHTA, CDR2 FQGNSA. CDR3 nucleotide sequence: TGTGCCAGCAGCAGCACGAGCGAGAATGAGCAGTTCTTC. Translating gives CASSSTSENEQFF.

This rearrangement joins TRBV10-3 to TRBJ1-5; D ambiguous. Trimming removed 6 bases from V and 6 bases from J, with 15 bases in between. Germline CDR1 reads ENHRY; CDR2 reads SYGVKD. CDR3 length: 14 residues. As DNA, the CDR3 is TGTGCCATCAGATTGGAGGGAGACGGTCAGCCCCAGCATTTT. Encoded protein: CAIRLEGDGQPQHF.

This chain uses TRBV11-2 with TRBJ2-7; 12 bases match TRBD2. CDR1 and CDR2 (germline): SGHAT, FQNNGV. J gave up 5 bases and V 5 bases, and 7 bases lay outside the gene matches. The length of the CDR3 is 15 residues. CDR3 in DNA: TGTGCCAGCAGCAACCTAGCGGGAGGGTCCAACGAGCAGTACTTC. Its translation is CASSNLAGGSNEQYF.

At least ten counts were recorded for this clone. The rearrangement uses TRBV29-1 and TRBJ2-7; 10 bases agree with TRBD1. CDR3 size: 14 residues. From germline, CDR1 is SQVTM and CDR2 ANQGSEA. The V and J ends lost 4 bases and 4 bases, in that order; junction bases with no gene match: 7. In DNA, the CDR3 is TGCAGCGTTGGGGACAGGGGAATTGTATACGAGCAGTACTTC. This codes for CSVGDRGIVYEQYF.

J is TRBJ2-7 and V is TRBV28; D is perhaps TRBD2 (7 bases). CDR3 length equals 17 residues. The germline CDR1 and CDR2 sequences are MDHEN and SYDVKM. V was clipped by 6 bases and J by 1 base, with 22 bases between them. Written as DNA, the CDR3 is TGTGCCAGCAGAACTCCCCGCCCGCGGGGGCGATCCTACGAGCAGTACTTC. This encodes CASRTPRPRGRSYEQYF.

This clone was seen more than once but under ten times. Other DNA sequences in the same sample also yield this CDR3. The chain employs TRBV5-1 and TRBJ2-7; D is possibly TRBD1 (7 bases). Looked up from germline, CDR1 is SGHRS and CDR2 is YFSETQ. Trimming pared 3 bases from V and 5 bases from J, leaving 15 bases between. The CDR3 is 14 amino acids. CDR3 nucleotides: TGCGCCAGCAGCTCCGCGGGACAGACCCACGAGCAGTACTTC. Amino acids: CASSSAGQTHEQYF.

The chain joins TRBV15 to TRBJ2-7; a possible D gene is TRBD1 (5 bases). V was pared by 2 bases and J by 2 bases, with 10 bases between. Germline V gene data show CDR1 as LNHNV and CDR2 as YYDKDF (reference sequence). This CDR3 has 14 amino acids. The CDR3 region is CATSRPGQTYEQYF. CDR3 nucleotides: TGTGCCACCAGCAGACCTGGACAAACCTACGAGCAGTACTTC.